These 27 T cell receptor beta chains were sequenced from one sample in a study of shared clonotypes between healthy human individuals (dated by TCRdb to about 2020). Receptors were amplified or captured by the immunoSEQ multiplex PCR assay. TCRdb mirrors the immuneACCESS table, restricted to in-frame sequences. Some clones are absent from its copies; in checked studies, under half trace to an unresolved V gene, and the reason for the others is unknown. Across this sample there are more than 1.2 million clones, with roughly 98.5% seen only once. The ten largest clones take up roughly 0.35% of the sample. Sequencing was performed on naive CD4+ T cells sorted from blood. The sample's cell subset or site label, decoded: CD45RA+ positively selected. Every receptor here comes from a young man in good health.

V and J are TRBV7-3 and TRBJ1-4; tentative D call: TRBD1 (5 bases). Trimming stripped 1 base from V and 8 bases from J, with 8 bases between. The CDR3 extends over 13 amino acids. Germline V gene data show CDR1 as SGHTA and CDR2 as FQGTGA. CDR3 amino acids: CASSLNWGEKLFF. CDR3 bases: TGTGCCAGCAGCTTAAATTGGGGCGAAAAACTGTTTTTT.

This chain connects TRBV11-2 to TRBJ2-1, with TRBD1 as a possible D gene (5 bases). Germline assignment: CDR1 SGHAT and CDR2 FQNNGV. This CDR3 comprises 13 residues. Deletions cut 11 bases from V and 0 bases from J, with 11 bases between. CDR3 amino acids: CAVQDNSYNEQFF. CDR3 in DNA: TGTGCCGTACAGGATAACTCCTACAATGAGCAGTTCTTC.

The gene calls are TRBV6-4 and TRBJ2-7; 14 positions match TRBD2. With V trimmed by 4 bases and J by 3 bases, 5 bases remained unmatched. Germline V CDR1 and CDR2: MRHNA, SNTAGT. This CDR3 has 16 amino acids. The CDR3 nucleotides are TGTGCCAGCAGTGGGGGACTAGCGGGAGTCGACTACGAGCAGTACTTC. This sequence encodes CASSGGLAGVDYEQYF.

The rearrangement links TRBV7-8 to TRBJ2-6; D unresolved. Germline V gene data show CDR1 as SGHVS and CDR2 as FQNEAQ. The CDR3 has 15 residues. Between the trimmed V and J ends, which lost 1 base and 4 bases, there was a span of 8 bases. DNA for the CDR3: TGTGCCAGCAGCTTAGGAGGCGTCGGGGCCAACGTCCTGACTTTC. It translates to CASSLGGVGANVLTF.

The rearrangement joins TRBV28 to TRBJ2-1, with 13 bases that match TRBD2. The CDR3 contains 16 residues. Looked up from germline, CDR1 is MDHEN and CDR2 is SYDVKM. Trimming cost V 6 bases and J 6 bases; bases outside gene matches: 8. The CDR3 region has the DNA TGTGCCAGCAGACTTACTAGCGGGAGGGCCTCCAATGAGCAGTTCTTC. Translation: CASRLTSGRASNEQFF.

The J gene is TRBJ2-3, the V gene TRBV14; D perhaps matches TRBD2 (6 bases). The CDR3 is 12 residues long. Germline V CDR1 and CDR2: SGHDN, FVKESK. V was shortened by 1 base and J by 9 bases, with 8 bases between the two germline ends. The CDR3 spells CASSQVEGTQYF. The DNA of the CDR3 is TGTGCCAGCAGCCAAGTGGAGGGGACGCAGTATTTT.

The rearrangement links TRBV29-1 to TRBJ2-1, with D tentatively TRBD2 (6 bases). The germline V and J ends were trimmed by 7 bases and 6 bases, with 13 bases remaining between them. This CDR3 has 12 amino acids. CDR1 SQVTM and CDR2 ANQGSEA come from the germline V gene. The CDR3 loop reads CSAGGLGNEQFF. The CDR3, as DNA: TGCAGCGCCGGGGGACTTGGCAATGAGCAGTTCTTC.

The rearrangement links TRBV27 to TRBJ1-4; no clear D gene. This CDR3 contains 16 residues. Trimming stripped 5 bases from V and 0 bases from J, with 13 bases between. Germline V gives CDR1 MNHEY, CDR2 SMNVEV (reference sequence). The CDR3 is CASSAGPLATNEKLFF. The CDR3 coding sequence is TGTGCCAGCAGTGCGGGCCCCCTTGCAACTAATGAAAAACTGTTTTTT.

The gene calls are TRBV28 and TRBJ1-2; D gene ambiguous. V shed 10 bases and J shed 2 bases, with 14 bases lying between them. The CDR3 sequence is 13 residues long. Germline values: CDR1 MDHEN, CDR2 SYDVKM. CDR3 region: CATLPMENYGYTF. The CDR3, as DNA: TGTGCCACCCTCCCAATGGAAAACTATGGCTACACCTTC.

This sequence joins TRBV28 and TRBJ1-5; D perhaps matches TRBD1 (5 bases). V was trimmed by 5 bases and J by 3 bases, leaving 20 bases between them. CDR3 size: 17 residues. Per the germline V gene, CDR1 is MDHEN and CDR2 is SYDVKM. The CDR3 DNA reads TGTGCCAGCAGTCTAATTCGAGACAGCGAACACAATCAGCCCCAGCATTTT. Protein sequence: CASSLIRDSEHNQPQHF.

This clone was observed a single time. This chain uses TRBV11-2 with TRBJ1-4; D is unresolved. V lost 0 bases and J lost 7, with 12 bases in between. CDR1 SGHAT and CDR2 FQNNGV come from the germline V gene. This CDR3 comprises 15 residues. CDR3 nucleotide sequence: TGTGCCAGCAGCTTAGACGCGGGAATGGGTGAAAAACTGTTTTTT. Amino acid sequence: CASSLDAGMGEKLFF.

V gene TRBV15 combines with J gene TRBJ2-7; the match to TRBD2 covers 8 bases. Germline loops: CDR1 LNHNV, CDR2 YYDKDF (reference sequence). J lost 4 bases, V lost 0 bases, and 17 bases had no gene match. CDR3 length: 19 amino acids. This chain's CDR3 is CATSRDRVATSAQGYEQYF. The CDR3 DNA follows: TGTGCCACCAGCAGAGATCGTGTAGCGACTAGCGCCCAGGGGTACGAGCAGTACTTC.

The CDR3, as DNA: TGCAGCGTTGATTCCTTGACAGGGGGCAGAGAGACCCAGTACTTC. This gives the protein CSVDSLTGGRETQYF. The chain uses TRBV29-1 and TRBJ2-5; TRBD1 aligns across 10 bases. This CDR3 comprises 15 residues. Germline lookup yields CDR1 SQVTM and CDR2 ANQGSEA. The V and J ends lost 3 bases and 4 bases, in that order; junction bases with no gene match: 8.

Here the CDR3 reads CSVVPSVYEQYF. The CDR3 region has the DNA TGCAGCGTTGTTCCTAGCGTTTACGAGCAGTACTTC. This sequence joins TRBV29-1 and TRBJ2-7, with D maybe TRBD2 (6 bases). This CDR3 has 12 amino acids. CDR1 is SQVTM and CDR2 is ANQGSEA in the germline V gene. V lost 4 bases, J lost 4 bases, and 11 bases lay in between.

In regard to this clone: The sample carries other DNA sequences with the same CDR3. The chain joins TRBV29-1 to TRBJ2-3; 7 bases match TRBD2. After removal of 4 bases from V and 0 bases from J, the junction contained 1 base not matched to a gene. Per the germline V gene, CDR1 is SQVTM and CDR2 is ANQGSEA. The CDR3 totals 13 residues. CDR3 loop: CSVAGRSTDTQYF. For the CDR3, the DNA is TGCAGCGTTGCCGGGAGGAGCACAGATACGCAGTATTTT.

The chain links TRBV25-1 to TRBJ2-1; TRBD1 matches 9 bases. Germline V CDR1 and CDR2: MGHDK, SYGVNS. CDR3 size: 15 residues. Losses at the gene ends were 4 bases for V and 1 base for J; bases not matched to a gene: 2. The chain's CDR3 is CASSGDRVSYNEQFF. CDR3 nucleotide sequence: TGTGCCAGCAGTGGGGACAGGGTGTCCTACAATGAGCAGTTCTTC.

The V gene is TRBV2, the J gene TRBJ1-1; tentative D call: TRBD1 (6 bases). In germline, CDR1 is SNHLY, CDR2 FYNNEI. The CDR3 sequence is 13 residues long. V lost 9 bases and J 0 bases, leaving 11 bases between the germline ends. The CDR3 region is CARQDSLNTEAFF. The DNA for the CDR3 is TGTGCCAGACAGGACAGCTTGAACACTGAAGCTTTCTTT. Using reference TRBV2 and TRBJ1-1 for the parts outside the CDR3, the full variable domain is EPEVTQTPSHQVTQMGQEVILRCVPISNHLYFYWYRQILGQKVEFLVSFYNNEISEKSEIFDDQFSVERPDGSNFTLKIRSTKLEDSAMYFCARQDSLNTEAFFGQGTRLTVV.

This chain uses TRBV30 with TRBJ2-5; no firm D call. Germline CDR1 reads GTSNPN; CDR2 reads SVGIG (reference sequence). The CDR3 contains 12 residues. The V end was cut by 3 bases, the J end by 9 bases, with 14 bases between. CDR3 residues: CAWSVSLTSQYF. Here the CDR3 DNA reads TGTGCCTGGAGCGTCTCCCTCACGTCCCAGTACTTC.

The V gene is TRBV6-5, the J gene TRBJ1-2; maybe TRBD1 (5 bases). The ends were cut back, 6 bases at V and 0 bases at J, with 14 bases in the middle. The CDR3 length is 15 residues. In germline, CDR1 is MNHEY, CDR2 SVGAGI. CDR3 sequence: CASRHPWGSNYGYTF. CDR3 bases: TGTGCCAGCAGGCACCCGTGGGGCTCTAACTATGGCTACACCTTC.

V usage is TRBV15 and J usage is TRBJ1-2; D not certain. The V end was cut by 3 bases, the J end by 5 bases, with 19 bases between. Per the germline V gene, CDR1 is LNHNV and CDR2 is YYDKDF (reference sequence). The CDR3 is made up of 16 amino acids. CDR3 sequence reads: CATSSAGGEPTYGYTF. DNA of the CDR3: TGTGCCACCAGCAGCGCTGGAGGAGAGCCGACTTATGGCTACACCTTC.

V is TRBV5-1 and J is TRBJ1-1, with a weak D call TRBD1 (5 bases). Per the germline V gene, CDR1 is SGHRS and CDR2 is YFSETQ. V was shortened by 3 bases and J by 1 base, with 16 bases between the two germline ends. The CDR3 is made up of 16 amino acids. Here the CDR3 DNA reads TGCGCCAGCAGCTCCTTACCCACAGGACCGAACACTGAAGCTTTCTTT. It specifies CASSSLPTGPNTEAFF.

As for this clone: Other DNA sequences of this sample code for an identical CDR3. This rearrangement joins TRBV28 to TRBJ1-2, with TRBD1 as a possible D gene (6 bases). Trimming left V 3 bases short and J 8 bases short, with 10 bases between. The V gene's germline CDR1 is MDHEN and CDR2 SYDVKM. This CDR3 is built from 12 residues. The chain's CDR3 is CASSFRGGGYTF. CDR3 in DNA: TGTGCCAGCAGTTTTCGAGGGGGAGGCTACACCTTC.

This chain uses TRBV14 with TRBJ2-4, with 7 bases that match TRBD2. Germline-derived CDR1 and CDR2 are SGHDN and FVKESK. The CDR3 is 15 amino acids. V lost 0 bases to trimming and J lost 3 bases; unmatched junction nucleotides: 2. CDR3 protein: CASSQDWGGKNIQYF. Written as DNA, the CDR3 is TGTGCCAGCAGCCAAGACTGGGGGGGCAAAAACATTCAGTACTTC.

The gene calls are TRBV7-9 and TRBJ2-1; the match to TRBD2 covers 15 bases. V lost 3 bases to trimming and J lost 8 bases; unmatched junction nucleotides: 8. Germline V CDR1 and CDR2: SEHNR, FQNEAQ (reference sequence). There are 17 residues in the CDR3. The CDR3 sequence: CASSFKRGLAGGYEQFF. Here the CDR3 DNA reads TGTGCCAGCAGCTTTAAAAGGGGACTAGCGGGAGGCTATGAGCAGTTCTTC. Combining the CDR3 with reference TRBV7-9 and TRBJ2-1 gives the whole variable domain DTGVSQNPRHKITKRGQNVTFRCDPISEHNRLYWYRQTLGQGPEFLTYFQNEAQLEKSRLLSDRFSAERPKGSFSTLEIQRTEQGDSAMYLCASSFKRGLAGGYEQFFGPGTRLTVL.

This chain uses TRBV5-6 with TRBJ2-7; 12 positions match TRBD2. V was clipped by 0 bases and J by 6 bases; unmatched bases: 1. The CDR3 consists of 14 residues. Germline-derived CDR1 and CDR2 are SGHDT and YYEEEE. CDR3 residues: CASSLVTSGSEQYF. The CDR3 DNA sequence: TGTGCCAGCAGCTTGGTGACTAGCGGGAGCGAGCAGTACTTC.

This clone was seen a single time. The genes are TRBV6-5 and TRBJ2-2; perhaps TRBD2 as D (6 bases). The CDR3 loop spans 15 amino acids. V lost 4 bases and J lost 5, with 14 bases in between. Germline V lookup: CDR1 MNHEY, CDR2 SVGAGI. CDR3 region: CASSLGRLETGELFF. DNA for the CDR3: TGTGCCAGCAGTTTGGGGAGGCTCGAGACCGGGGAGCTGTTTTTT.

The chain employs TRBV5-4 and TRBJ2-1; the D gene is possibly TRBD2 (6 bases). V was cut by 4 bases and J by 9 bases, with 20 bases left in between. The CDR3 runs 15 residues. The germline V gene encodes CDR1 SGHNT and CDR2 YYREEE (reference sequence). The CDR3: CASSPADGGKGEQFF. As DNA, the CDR3 is TGTGCCAGCAGCCCTGCTGACGGGGGAAAGGGTGAGCAGTTCTTC.